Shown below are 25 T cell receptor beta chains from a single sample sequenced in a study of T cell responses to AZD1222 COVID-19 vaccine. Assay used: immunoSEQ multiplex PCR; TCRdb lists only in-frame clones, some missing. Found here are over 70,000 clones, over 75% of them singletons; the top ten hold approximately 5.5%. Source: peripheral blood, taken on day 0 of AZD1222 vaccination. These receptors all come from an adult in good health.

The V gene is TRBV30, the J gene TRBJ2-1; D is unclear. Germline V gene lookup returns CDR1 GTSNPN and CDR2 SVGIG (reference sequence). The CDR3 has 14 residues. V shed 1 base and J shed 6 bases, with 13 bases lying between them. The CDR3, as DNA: TGTGCCTGGAGTGGCCCACTCAGACCCAATGAGCAGTTCTTC. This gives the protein CAWSGPLRPNEQFF. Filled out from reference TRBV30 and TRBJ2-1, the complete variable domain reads SQTIHQWPATLVQPVGSPLSLECTVEGTSNPNLYWYRQAAGRGLQLLFYSVGIGQISSEVPQNLSASRPQDRQFILSSKKLLLSDSGFYLCAWSGPLRPNEQFFGPGTRLTVL.

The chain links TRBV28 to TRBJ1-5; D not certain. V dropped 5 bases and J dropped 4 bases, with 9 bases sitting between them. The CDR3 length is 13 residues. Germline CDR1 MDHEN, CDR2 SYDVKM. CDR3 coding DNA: TGTGCCAGCAGTCCCCCCCCAAATCAGCCCCAGCATTTT. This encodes CASSPPPNQPQHF.

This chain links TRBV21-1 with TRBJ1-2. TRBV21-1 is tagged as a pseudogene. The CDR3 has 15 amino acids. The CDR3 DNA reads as TGTGCCAGGACAACCGTAGCGGGACACCTCTATGGCTACACCTTC. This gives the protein CARTTVAGHLYGYTF.

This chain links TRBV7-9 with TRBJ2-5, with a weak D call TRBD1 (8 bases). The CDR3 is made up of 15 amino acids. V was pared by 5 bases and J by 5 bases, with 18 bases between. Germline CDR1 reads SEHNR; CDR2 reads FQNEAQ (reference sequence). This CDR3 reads CASSPRTGREETQYF. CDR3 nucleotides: TGTGCCAGCAGCCCTAGGACAGGGAGGGAGGAGACCCAGTACTTC.

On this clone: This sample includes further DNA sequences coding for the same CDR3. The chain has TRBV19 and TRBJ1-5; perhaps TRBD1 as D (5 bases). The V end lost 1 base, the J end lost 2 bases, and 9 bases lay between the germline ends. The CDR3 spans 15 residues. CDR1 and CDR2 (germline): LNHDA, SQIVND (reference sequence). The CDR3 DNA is TGTGCCAGTAGTATAGGGAGGGGCGGCAATCAGCCCCAGCATTTT. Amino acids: CASSIGRGGNQPQHF.

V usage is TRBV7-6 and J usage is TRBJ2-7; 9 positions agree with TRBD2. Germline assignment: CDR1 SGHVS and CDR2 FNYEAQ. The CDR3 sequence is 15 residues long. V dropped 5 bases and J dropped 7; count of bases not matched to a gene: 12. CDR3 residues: CASSPPASSGIEQYF. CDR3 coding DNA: TGTGCCAGCAGCCCACCGGCCTCTAGCGGGATAGAGCAGTACTTC. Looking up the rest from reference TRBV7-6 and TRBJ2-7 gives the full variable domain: GAGVSQSPRYKVTKRGQDVALRCDPISGHVSLYWYRQALGQGPEFLTYFNYEAQQDKSGLPNDRFSAERPEGSISTLTIQRTEQRDSAMYRCASSPPASSGIEQYFGPGTRLTVT.

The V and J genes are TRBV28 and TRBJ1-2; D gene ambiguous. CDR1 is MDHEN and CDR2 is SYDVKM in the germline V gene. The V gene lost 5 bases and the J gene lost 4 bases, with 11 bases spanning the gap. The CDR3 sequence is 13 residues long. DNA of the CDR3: TGTGCCAGCAGTCCCGAGGAGTTCTATGGCTACACCTTC. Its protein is CASSPEEFYGYTF.

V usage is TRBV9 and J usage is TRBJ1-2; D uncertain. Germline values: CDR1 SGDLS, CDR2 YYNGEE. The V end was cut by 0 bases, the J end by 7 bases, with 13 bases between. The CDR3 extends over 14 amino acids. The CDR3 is CASSVDSGPSGYTF. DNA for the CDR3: TGTGCCAGCAGCGTAGATTCAGGTCCGAGTGGCTACACCTTC.

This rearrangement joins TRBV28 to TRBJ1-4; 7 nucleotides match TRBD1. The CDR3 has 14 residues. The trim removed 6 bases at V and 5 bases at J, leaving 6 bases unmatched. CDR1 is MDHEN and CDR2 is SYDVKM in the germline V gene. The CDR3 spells CASSLGQENEKLFF. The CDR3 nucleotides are TGTGCCAGCAGCCTCGGACAGGAAAATGAAAAACTGTTTTTT.

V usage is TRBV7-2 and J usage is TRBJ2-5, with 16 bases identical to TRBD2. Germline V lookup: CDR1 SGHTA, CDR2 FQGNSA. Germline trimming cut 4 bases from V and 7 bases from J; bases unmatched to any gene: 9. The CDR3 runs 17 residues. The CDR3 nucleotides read TGTGCCAGCAGCTCGGGACTAGCGGGAGGGCCAAAGCGGACCCAGTACTTC. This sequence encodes CASSSGLAGGPKRTQYF.

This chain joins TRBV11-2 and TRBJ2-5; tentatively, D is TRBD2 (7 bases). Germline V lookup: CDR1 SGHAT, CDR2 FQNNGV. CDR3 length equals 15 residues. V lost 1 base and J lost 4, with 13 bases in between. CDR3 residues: CASSLARGGRETQYF. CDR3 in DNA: TGTGCCAGCAGCTTAGCGAGGGGGGGCCGAGAGACCCAGTACTTC.

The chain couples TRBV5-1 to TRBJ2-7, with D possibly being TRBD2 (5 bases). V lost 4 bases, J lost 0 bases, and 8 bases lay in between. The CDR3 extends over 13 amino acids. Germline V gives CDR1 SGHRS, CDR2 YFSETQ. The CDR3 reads CASSPGLSYEQYF. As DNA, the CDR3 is TGCGCCAGCAGCCCTGGACTCTCCTACGAGCAGTACTTC.

Here the CDR3 DNA reads TGTGCCAGCTCACCACGAACCGCCGGGTCAAATAATTCACCCCTCCACTTT. As protein: CASSPRTAGSNNSPLHF. V usage is TRBV18 and J usage is TRBJ1-6; D call uncertain. The V end lost 1 base, the J end lost 5 bases, and 15 bases lay between the germline ends. There are 17 residues in the CDR3. CDR1 and CDR2 (germline): KGHSH, LQKENI.

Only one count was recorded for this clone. Here the CDR3 DNA reads TGTGCCAGCAGCGCGGCGGTAAGTGGGGATGAGCAGTTCTTC. This codes for CASSAAVSGDEQFF. The chain couples TRBV9 to TRBJ2-1, with D uncertain. The CDR3 has 14 residues. The V gene's germline CDR1 is SGDLS and CDR2 YYNGEE. V dropped 3 bases and J dropped 8 bases, with 15 bases sitting between them.

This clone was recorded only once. CDR3 in amino acids: CASSYGTSETEQYF. The CDR3 nucleotides are TGTGCCAGCAGTTACGGGACTAGCGAGACCGAGCAGTACTTC. The rearrangement uses TRBV6-6 and TRBJ2-7, with TRBD2 identical over 10 bases. Germline CDR1 MNHNY, CDR2 SVGAGI (reference sequence). The CDR3 loop spans 14 amino acids. J was trimmed by 6 bases and V by 2 bases; bases with no gene match: 4.

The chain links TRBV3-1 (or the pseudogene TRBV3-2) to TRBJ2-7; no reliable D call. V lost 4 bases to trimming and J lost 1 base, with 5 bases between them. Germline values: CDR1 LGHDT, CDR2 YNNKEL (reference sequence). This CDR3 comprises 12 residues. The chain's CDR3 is CASSLLSYEQYF. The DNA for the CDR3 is TGTGCCAGCAGCCTCCTTTCCTACGAGCAGTACTTC.

The CDR3 DNA reads as TGTGCCAGCAGTGAGTTAGCGGGAGGGGCCCAAGAGACCCAGTACTTC. Its translation: CASSELAGGAQETQYF. J is TRBJ2-5 and V is TRBV6-1; 11 bases map to TRBD2. The germline CDR1 and CDR2 sequences are MNHNS and SASEGT. V lost 3 bases and J lost 1; bases outside the gene matches: 4. The CDR3 covers 16 residues.

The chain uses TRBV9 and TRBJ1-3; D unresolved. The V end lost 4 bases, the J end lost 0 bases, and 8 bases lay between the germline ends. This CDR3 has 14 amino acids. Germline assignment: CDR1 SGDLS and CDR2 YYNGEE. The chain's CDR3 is CASSPSLSGNTIYF. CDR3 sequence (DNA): TGTGCCAGCAGCCCGAGTCTCTCTGGAAACACCATATATTTT.

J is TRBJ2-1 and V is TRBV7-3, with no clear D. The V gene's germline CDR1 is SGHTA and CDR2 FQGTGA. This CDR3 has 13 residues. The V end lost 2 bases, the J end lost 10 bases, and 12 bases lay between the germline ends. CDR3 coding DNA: TGTGCCAGCAGCTTACCCGAAGGAGAGGAGCAGTTCTTC. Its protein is CASSLPEGEEQFF.

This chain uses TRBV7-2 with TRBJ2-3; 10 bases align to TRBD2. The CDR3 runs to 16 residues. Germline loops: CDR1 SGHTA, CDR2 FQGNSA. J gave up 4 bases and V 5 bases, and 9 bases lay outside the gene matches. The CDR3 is CASSATSGSMADTQYF. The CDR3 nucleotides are TGTGCCAGCAGCGCGACTAGCGGGTCTATGGCAGATACGCAGTATTTT.

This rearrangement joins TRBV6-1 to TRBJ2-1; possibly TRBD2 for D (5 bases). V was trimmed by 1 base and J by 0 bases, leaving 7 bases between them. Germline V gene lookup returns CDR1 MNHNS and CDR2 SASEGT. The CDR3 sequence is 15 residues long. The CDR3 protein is CASSEGRSSYNEQFF. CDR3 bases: TGTGCCAGCAGTGAAGGGAGGAGCTCCTACAATGAGCAGTTCTTC.

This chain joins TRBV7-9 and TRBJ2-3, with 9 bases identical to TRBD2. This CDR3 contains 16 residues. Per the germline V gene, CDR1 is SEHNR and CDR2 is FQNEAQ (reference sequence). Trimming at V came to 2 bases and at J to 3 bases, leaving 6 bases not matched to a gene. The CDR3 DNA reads TGTGCCAGCAGCTTAATGATTGCGGGAGGGACAGATACGCAGTATTTT. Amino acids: CASSLMIAGGTDTQYF.

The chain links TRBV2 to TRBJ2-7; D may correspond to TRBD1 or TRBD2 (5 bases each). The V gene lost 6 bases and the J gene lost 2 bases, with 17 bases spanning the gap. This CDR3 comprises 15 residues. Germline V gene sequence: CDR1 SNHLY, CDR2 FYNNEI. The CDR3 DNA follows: TGTGCCAGCAGGTTAGGGACCCGCTTAACCTACGAGCAGTACTTC. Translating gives CASRLGTRLTYEQYF. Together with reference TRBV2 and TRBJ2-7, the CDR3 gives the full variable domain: EPEVTQTPSHQVTQMGQEVILRCVPISNHLYFYWYRQILGQKVEFLVSFYNNEISEKSEIFDDQFSVERPDGSNFTLKIRSTKLEDSAMYFCASRLGTRLTYEQYFGPGTRLTVT.

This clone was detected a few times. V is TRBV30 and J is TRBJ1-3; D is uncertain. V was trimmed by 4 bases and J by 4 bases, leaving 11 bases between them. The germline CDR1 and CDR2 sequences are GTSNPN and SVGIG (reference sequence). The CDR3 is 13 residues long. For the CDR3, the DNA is TGTGCCTGGAATCGTCTTGGCGGAAACACCATATATTTT. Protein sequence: CAWNRLGGNTIYF.

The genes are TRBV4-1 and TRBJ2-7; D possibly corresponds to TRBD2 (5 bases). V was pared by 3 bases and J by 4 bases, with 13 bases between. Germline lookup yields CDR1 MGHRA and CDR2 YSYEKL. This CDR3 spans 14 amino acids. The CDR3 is CASSQVQDLYEQYF. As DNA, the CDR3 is TGCGCCAGCAGCCAGGTCCAGGACTTGTACGAGCAGTACTTC.